The 25 T cell receptor beta chains presented below share a single source sample, sequenced in a study of OX40 agonist ivuxolimab in advanced cancers. Only in-frame clones appear in the TCRdb table, and some are missing; sequencing was by immunoSEQ multiplex PCR. The data show roughly 69,000 clones, around 90% seen once. Sample: CD4+ or CD8+ T cells sorted from blood, taken in a trial of the OX40 agonist ivuxolimab. These receptors originate from an adult with an advanced solid tumor such as melanoma, head and neck, liver or kidney cancer.

This clone was detected a few times. The gene calls are TRBV7-8 and TRBJ1-6; D gene uncertain. Germline V lookup: CDR1 SGHVS, CDR2 FQNEAQ. V lost 5 bases and J 9 bases, leaving 14 bases between the germline ends. CDR3 size: 14 residues. The chain's CDR3 is CASSPRQEGSPLHF. The CDR3 DNA sequence: TGTGCCAGCAGCCCTCGACAAGAGGGTTCACCCCTCCACTTT. The full variable domain, its missing parts supplied by reference TRBV7-8 and TRBJ1-6, is GAGVSQSPRYKVAKRGQDVALRCDPISGHVSLFWYQQALGQGPEFLTYFQNEAQLDKSGLPSDRFFAERPEGSVSTLKIQRTQQEDSAVYLCASSPRQEGSPLHFGNGTRLTVT.

The chain joins TRBV6-5 to TRBJ2-6; perhaps TRBD2 as D (5 bases). CDR1 and CDR2 from the germline V gene are MNHEY and SVGAGI. This CDR3 region has 15 residues. V lost 6 bases and J lost 0, with 9 bases in between. CDR3 bases: TGTGCCAGCAGGACGAGGGTCTCTGGGGCCAACGTCCTGACTTTC. This encodes CASRTRVSGANVLTF.

The chain recombines TRBV11-2 with TRBJ2-2; no reliable D call. Germline-derived CDR1 and CDR2 are SGHAT and FQNNGV. CDR3 length: 15 residues. V was shortened by 3 bases and J by 1 base, with 9 bases between the two germline ends. DNA of the CDR3: TGTGCCAGCAGCTTTGACACAAAGAACACCGGGGAGCTGTTTTTT. It is translated as CASSFDTKNTGELFF.

This clone was seen a single time. In DNA form, the CDR3 reads TGTGCCAGCAGGAGGGGGACAGGGGCAGAAAACACCATATATTTT. Protein sequence: CASRRGTGAENTIYF. The chain carries TRBV6-1 and TRBJ1-3; 10 bases agree with TRBD1. Germline CDR1 reads MNHNS; CDR2 reads SASEGT. The V gene end was trimmed by 6 bases and the J gene end by 6 bases; junction bases not matched to a gene: 8. This CDR3 has 15 amino acids.

V and J are TRBV18 and TRBJ2-1; the match to TRBD1 covers 9 bases. V was clipped by 6 bases and J by 4 bases; unmatched bases: 7. The germline V gene has CDR1 KGHSH and CDR2 LQKENI. This CDR3 spans 15 amino acids. The CDR3 DNA is TGTGCCAGCTCCCCGCGGGACAGGGCTTACAATGAGCAGTTCTTC. It translates to CASSPRDRAYNEQFF. The full variable domain, in which reference TRBV18 and TRBJ2-1 provide the parts outside the CDR3, is NAGVMQNPRHLVRRRGQEARLRCSPMKGHSHVYWYRQLPEEGLKFMVYLQKENIIDESGMPKERFSAEFPKEGPSILRIQQVVRGDSAAYFCASSPRDRAYNEQFFGPGTRLTVL.

The chain recombines TRBV10-1 with TRBJ2-1, with D possibly matching TRBD2 (6 bases). The CDR3 length is 15 residues. CDR1 and CDR2 from the germline V gene are WNHNN and SYGVQD (reference sequence). The V end lost 2 bases, the J end lost 0 bases, and 8 bases lay between the germline ends. CDR3 nucleotide sequence: TGCGCCAGCAGTGAGGGAGGGGTCTCCTACAATGAGCAGTTCTTC. Translated, it gives CASSEGGVSYNEQFF.

The J gene is TRBJ1-2, the V gene TRBV6-1; D remains ambiguous. Germline loops: CDR1 MNHNS, CDR2 SASEGT. The V end lost 4 bases, the J end lost 8 bases, and 11 bases lay between the germline ends. The length of the CDR3 is 12 residues. The DNA for the CDR3 is TGTGCCAGCAGTGCCCGCCAGGCGGGCTACACCTTC. Its translation: CASSARQAGYTF.

V is TRBV28 and J is TRBJ2-6; D is unclear. The CDR3 length is 15 residues. Trimming cost V 5 bases and J 2 bases, with 10 bases left between them. Germline assignment: CDR1 MDHEN and CDR2 SYDVKM. Here the CDR3 DNA reads TGTGCCAGCAGTCCCCAGTGGGCTGGGGCCAACGTCCTGACTTTC. Residues: CASSPQWAGANVLTF.

The chain couples TRBV6-6 to TRBJ1-1; TRBD1 aligns across 12 bases. The CDR3 contains 15 residues. The germline V gene encodes CDR1 MNHNY and CDR2 SVGAGI (reference sequence). The V segment lost 4 bases and the J segment 4 bases; nucleotides outside the gene matches: 4. The CDR3 sequence is CASSSGQGAITEAFF. CDR3 bases: TGTGCCAGCAGTTCGGGACAGGGGGCGATCACTGAAGCTTTCTTT.

The V call is TRBV18, the J call TRBJ1-4, with D tentatively TRBD1 (5 bases). The CDR3 has 14 residues. Germline CDR1 and CDR2: KGHSH and LQKENI. V gave up 4 bases and J gave up 8 bases, with 14 bases separating them. CDR3 sequence reads: CASSQADTPEKLFF. Written as DNA, the CDR3 is TGTGCCAGCTCACAAGCGGACACGCCCGAAAAACTGTTTTTT.

The CDR3 here is CAWTPGHHEQYF. The CDR3 nucleotides read TGTGCCTGGACCCCGGGACACCACGAGCAGTACTTC. This chain connects TRBV30 to TRBJ2-7, with a tentative D call TRBD1 (6 bases). V shed 4 bases and J shed 5 bases, with 12 bases lying between them. CDR1 is GTSNPN, CDR2 SVGIG, per germline (reference sequence). The CDR3 spans 12 residues. Using reference TRBV30 and TRBJ2-7 for the parts outside the CDR3, the full variable domain is SQTIHQWPATLVQPVGSPLSLECTVEGTSNPNLYWYRQAAGRGLQLLFYSVGIGQISSEVPQNLSASRPQDRQFILSSKKLLLSDSGFYLCAWTPGHHEQYFGPGTRLTVT.

This clone was seen only once. The chain joins TRBV11-1 to TRBJ1-2; TRBD1 agrees at 8 bases. The CDR3 is 13 residues long. With V trimmed by 3 bases and J by 4 bases, 1 base remained unmatched. Germline V gene lookup returns CDR1 SGHAT and CDR2 FQDESV (reference sequence). CDR3 sequence (DNA): TGTGCCAGCAGCTTTACAGGGGGCTATGGCTACACCTTC. Its protein product is CASSFTGGYGYTF.

The chain recombines TRBV5-1 with TRBJ2-2; TRBD1 aligns across 11 bases. Trimming at V came to 4 bases and at J to 5 bases, leaving 10 bases not matched to a gene. This CDR3 has 17 amino acids. Germline loops: CDR1 SGHRS, CDR2 YFSETQ. CDR3 nucleotides: TGCGCCAGCAGCCCCACCCCCGGGACAGGGGGGACCGGGGAGCTGTTTTTT. The encoded protein is CASSPTPGTGGTGELFF.

The rearrangement links TRBV7-3 to TRBJ2-3; D is perhaps TRBD1 (6 bases). Per germline, CDR1 SGHTA and CDR2 FQGTGA. V lost 5 bases and J 4 bases, leaving 13 bases between the germline ends. This CDR3 has 14 residues. CDR3 DNA: TGTGCCAGCAGCCAACAGGGATTGTCAGATACGCAGTATTTT. This gives the protein CASSQQGLSDTQYF.

The rearrangement links TRBV18 to TRBJ1-1; TRBD1 agrees at 7 bases. The germline V gene has CDR1 KGHSH and CDR2 LQKENI. The V gene end was trimmed by 2 bases and the J gene end by 4 bases; junction bases not matched to a gene: 7. This CDR3 spans 15 amino acids. The CDR3 coding sequence is TGTGCCAGCTCACCAGATCAGGGGGTCGGCACTGAAGCTTTCTTT. It is translated as CASSPDQGVGTEAFF. Supplemented by reference TRBV18 and TRBJ1-1, the full variable domain reads NAGVMQNPRHLVRRRGQEARLRCSPMKGHSHVYWYRQLPEEGLKFMVYLQKENIIDESGMPKERFSAEFPKEGPSILRIQQVVRGDSAAYFCASSPDQGVGTEAFFGQGTRLTVV.

The CDR3 DNA reads as TGCGCCAGCAGCTTGGAACAGACGGTGCAGTACTTC. Its translation: CASSLEQTVQYF. V gene TRBV5-1 combines with J gene TRBJ2-7; D gene ambiguous. Germline V gives CDR1 SGHRS, CDR2 YFSETQ. The CDR3 sequence is 12 residues long. The V end was cut by 0 bases, the J end by 9 bases, with 10 bases between.

The chain combines TRBV2 with TRBJ1-1; no clear D gene. Trimming took off 5 bases at V and 5 bases at J, with 6 bases between the two ends. The CDR3 loop spans 11 amino acids. Germline values: CDR1 SNHLY, CDR2 FYNNEI. CDR3 DNA sequence: TGTGCCAGCAGTATATATACTGAAGCTTTCTTT. Translated: CASSIYTEAFF.

This sequence joins TRBV10-3 and TRBJ2-2; TRBD2 matches at 7 bases. CDR1 is ENHRY, CDR2 SYGVKD, per germline. The CDR3 is 14 amino acids. Germline trimming cut 10 bases from V and 4 bases from J; bases unmatched to any gene: 9. CDR3 sequence: CATRREDGTGELFF. CDR3 bases: TGTGCCACAAGACGGGAGGACGGCACCGGGGAGCTGTTTTTT.

J is TRBJ2-7 and V is TRBV6-1; 8 bases fit TRBD1. The V gene's germline CDR1 is MNHNS and CDR2 SASEGT. The CDR3 contains 14 residues. Trimming removed 6 bases from V and 5 bases from J; junction bases left unmatched: 9. The CDR3, as DNA: TGTGCCAGCAGGTACCATGGACAGGGCCACGAGCAGTACTTC. Translated, it gives CASRYHGQGHEQYF.

The chain is built from TRBV12-5 and TRBJ2-7; D could derive from TRBD1 or TRBD2 (5 bases each). Trimming stripped 7 bases from V and 2 bases from J, with 15 bases between. Germline V CDR1 and CDR2: LGHNT, FRNRAP. The CDR3 loop spans 14 amino acids. CDR3 DNA sequence: TGTGCTAGTGCCCTAGCTGACAGTGCCTACGAGCAGTACTTC. It encodes CASALADSAYEQYF.

The J gene is TRBJ2-2, the V gene TRBV23-1; D may be TRBD2 (6 bases). TRBV23-1 is marked as an open reading frame, function uncertain. Trimming removed 4 bases from V and 1 base from J, with 10 bases in between. The CDR3 is made up of 15 amino acids. The CDR3, as DNA: TGCGCCAGCAGTCCGACTAGTGAGAACACCGGGGAGCTGTTTTTT. It translates to CASSPTSENTGELFF.

V usage is TRBV6-1 and J usage is TRBJ2-3; D might be TRBD2 (5 bases). This CDR3 contains 12 residues. The V end lost 6 bases, the J end lost 2 bases, and 6 bases lay between the germline ends. CDR1 MNHNS and CDR2 SASEGT come from the germline V gene. The CDR3 reads CASRTTTDTQYF. In DNA, the CDR3 is TGTGCCAGCAGGACTACCACAGATACGCAGTATTTT.

This rearrangement joins TRBV27 to TRBJ1-5; D remains ambiguous. The germline V gene encodes CDR1 MNHEY and CDR2 SMNVEV (reference sequence). This CDR3 spans 12 amino acids. Trimming stripped 8 bases from V and 4 bases from J, with 9 bases between. In DNA form, the CDR3 reads TGTGCCAGCGGGATTCGGAATCAGCCCCAGCATTTT. This codes for CASGIRNQPQHF.

This clone has a handful of counts. The CDR3 region has the DNA TGTGCCAGCAGCGGACAGGGCCTCGAGCAGTACTTC. Encoded protein: CASSGQGLEQYF. J is TRBJ2-7 and V is TRBV14; 8 bases fit TRBD1. This CDR3 has 12 amino acids. Trimming at V came to 5 bases and at J to 6 bases, leaving 3 bases not matched to a gene. Per the germline V gene, CDR1 is SGHDN and CDR2 is FVKESK.

The chain employs TRBV5-8 and TRBJ2-2; D possibly corresponds to TRBD1 (6 bases). The ends were cut back, 0 bases at V and 7 bases at J, with 10 bases in the middle. The CDR3 loop spans 14 amino acids. Germline CDR1 SGHTS, CDR2 YDEGEE. CDR3 sequence reads: CASSLVRGSGELFF. CDR3 coding DNA: TGTGCCAGCAGCTTGGTGAGGGGGAGCGGGGAGCTGTTTTTT.